A single sample is the source of the 20 T cell receptor beta chains below, sequenced in a study of cytotoxic CD8 clonotypes in ibrutinib-treated CLL. The method was immunoSEQ multiplex PCR; TCRdb's version includes in-frame clones alone and lacks a portion of them. The repertoire holds 150,000 to 200,000 clones, with approximately 80% as singletons. The sequenced sample was PBMCs, obtained after 24 months of ibrutinib treatment. These receptor sequences come from a human donor with chronic lymphocytic leukemia.

In this sample, this clone turned up a few times. The CDR3 here is CASSERASSYEQYF. In nucleotides, the CDR3 is TGTGCCAGCAGTGAACGTGCCAGCTCCTACGAGCAGTACTTC. The V call is TRBV25-1, the J call TRBJ2-7, with D uncertain. Germline assignment: CDR1 MGHDK and CDR2 SYGVNS. V shed 2 bases and J shed 0 bases, with 8 bases lying between them. This CDR3 has 14 amino acids.

The CDR3 DNA reads TGTGCCAGCAGCTTGGATATACCGGGGCGCACAGATACGCAGTATTTT. Amino acid sequence: CASSLDIPGRTDTQYF. This chain links TRBV5-5 with TRBJ2-3, with D perhaps being TRBD1 or TRBD2 (5 bases each). This CDR3 spans 16 amino acids. The germline V and J ends were trimmed by 0 bases and 1 base, with 12 bases remaining between them. Germline V CDR1 and CDR2: SGHKS, YYEKEE (reference sequence).

The genes are TRBV30 and TRBJ1-3, with a tentative D call TRBD1 (6 bases). V was pared by 0 bases and J by 0 bases, with 15 bases between. The CDR3 loop spans 17 amino acids. Germline loops: CDR1 GTSNPN, CDR2 SVGIG (reference sequence). The CDR3 bases are TGTGCCTGGAGTGTCCCCTTCAACAGGGCCTCTGGAAACACCATATATTTT. It encodes CAWSVPFNRASGNTIYF.

The chain links TRBV30 to TRBJ1-3, with unresolved D. This CDR3 contains 14 residues. Trimming shortened V by 3 bases and J by 2 bases, and 11 bases separated the two germline ends. Germline V gene data show CDR1 as GTSNPN and CDR2 as SVGIG (reference sequence). CDR3: CAWRRTGTGNTIYF. DNA of the CDR3: TGTGCCTGGAGACGTACTGGGACTGGAAACACCATATATTTT. Looking up the rest from reference TRBV30 and TRBJ1-3 gives the full variable domain: SQTIHQWPATLVQPVGSPLSLECTVEGTSNPNLYWYRQAAGRGLQLLFYSVGIGQISSEVPQNLSASRPQDRQFILSSKKLLLSDSGFYLCAWRRTGTGNTIYFGEGSWLTVV.

This clone was recorded once. V usage is TRBV19 and J usage is TRBJ2-2; the match to TRBD2 covers 7 bases. The V segment lost 7 bases and the J segment 3 bases; nucleotides outside the gene matches: 17. Germline V gives CDR1 LNHDA, CDR2 SQIVND (reference sequence). The CDR3 contains 18 residues. In nucleotides, the CDR3 is TGTGCCAGTATGGACCCAAGATGGGGGAGGGCCGACACCGGGGAGCTGTTTTTT. Protein product: CASMDPRWGRADTGELFF.

The chain links TRBV5-1 to TRBJ1-1; no firm D call. This CDR3 has 13 residues. The germline gives CDR1 SGHRS, CDR2 YFSETQ. The ends were cut back, 1 base at V and 2 bases at J, with 6 bases in the middle. CDR3 in DNA: TGCGCCAGCAGCTTGCGGGTTAACACTGAAGCTTTCTTT. Encoded protein: CASSLRVNTEAFF. Filled out from reference TRBV5-1 and TRBJ1-1, the complete variable domain reads KAGVTQTPRYLIKTRGQQVTLSCSPISGHRSVSWYQQTPGQGLQFLFEYFSETQRNKGNFPGRFSGRQFSNSRSEMNVSTLELGDSALYLCASSLRVNTEAFFGQGTRLTVV.

The V gene is TRBV19, the J gene TRBJ1-2, with D perhaps matching TRBD1 (6 bases). CDR3 size: 17 residues. The ends were cut back, 1 base at V and 2 bases at J, with 17 bases in the middle. Germline-derived CDR1 and CDR2 are LNHDA and SQIVND (reference sequence). CDR3 nucleotides: TGTGCCAGTAGTATAGCGGTCCAGGGGCGCAGGAACTATGGCTACACCTTC. Amino acid sequence: CASSIAVQGRRNYGYTF. Supplemented by reference TRBV19 and TRBJ1-2, the full variable domain reads DGGITQSPKYLFRKEGQNVTLSCEQNLNHDAMYWYRQDPGQGLRLIYYSQIVNDFQKGDIAEGYSVSREKKESFPLTVTSAQKNPTAFYLCASSIAVQGRRNYGYTFGSGTRLTVV.

The chain combines TRBV21-1 with TRBJ2-5. TRBV21-1 is a listed pseudogene. This CDR3 has 15 amino acids. Written as DNA, the CDR3 is TGTGCCAGCACCGGGGCACCCTCGTACCAAGAGACCCAGTACTTC. It is translated as CASTGAPSYQETQYF.

The CDR3 DNA follows: TGTGCCAGCAGTTCGCAGACCGGAGCTTTCTTT. Its protein is CASSSQTGAFF. The chain recombines TRBV7-2 with TRBJ1-1; D gene uncertain. Trimming removed 6 bases at V and 10 bases at J, with 12 bases between. The germline V gene has CDR1 SGHTA and CDR2 FQGNSA. This CDR3 has 11 amino acids.

The J gene is TRBJ2-7, the V gene TRBV27; possibly TRBD1 or TRBD2 for D (5 bases each). Germline CDR1 and CDR2: MNHEY and SMNVEV (reference sequence). Trimming took 5 bases from V and 4 from J, leaving 18 bases between them. CDR3 length: 15 amino acids. The CDR3 DNA is TGTGCCAGCAGTCCAAAAGAGGGGCTGGGGTACGAGCAGTACTTC. It yields the protein CASSPKEGLGYEQYF.

The chain carries TRBV5-1 and TRBJ1-2; 10 bases line up with TRBD1. The CDR3 has 14 amino acids. Germline CDR1 reads SGHRS; CDR2 reads YFSETQ. After removal of 3 bases from V and 8 bases from J, the junction contained 7 bases not matched to a gene. CDR3: CASSWTGGPRGYTF. CDR3 coding DNA: TGCGCCAGCAGCTGGACAGGGGGGCCGAGAGGCTACACCTTC.

The chain employs TRBV18 and TRBJ2-7; the D gene is possibly TRBD2 (5 bases). The CDR3 is 14 residues long. Germline V CDR1 and CDR2: KGHSH, LQKENI. Trimming shortened V by 3 bases and J by 6 bases, and 15 bases separated the two germline ends. The CDR3 DNA reads TGTGCCAGCTCACCTCAAGAGGGTGGCCCCGAGCAGTACTTC. It is translated as CASSPQEGGPEQYF.

The chain recombines TRBV5-5 with TRBJ1-1; unclear D gene. Germline V lookup: CDR1 SGHKS, CDR2 YYEKEE (reference sequence). V lost 0 bases and J 4 bases, leaving 13 bases between the germline ends. The CDR3 contains 15 residues. This CDR3 reads CASSLGFTGSTEAFF. The CDR3 DNA is TGTGCCAGCAGCTTGGGCTTCACGGGGAGCACTGAAGCTTTCTTT.

This clone was seen a single time. The V and J genes are TRBV6-5 and TRBJ2-2; 9 positions agree with TRBD1. Germline CDR1 MNHEY, CDR2 SVGAGI. The CDR3 runs 15 residues. The ends lost 10 bases at V and 1 base at J; junction bases unmatched: 7. DNA for the CDR3: TGTGCCACCAAAACGGGACAGGGGAACACCGGGGAGCTGTTTTTT. Its protein is CATKTGQGNTGELFF.

J is TRBJ1-1 and V is TRBV6-5, with D hard to call. Germline values: CDR1 MNHEY, CDR2 SVGAGI. V lost 6 bases, J lost 4 bases, and 9 bases lay in between. The CDR3 extends over 12 amino acids. The CDR3 reads CASSPRSTEAFF. The CDR3, as DNA: TGTGCCAGCAGCCCCCGAAGCACTGAAGCTTTCTTT.

The rearrangement uses TRBV4-3 and TRBJ2-5, with D unresolved. CDR3 length: 14 residues. The germline CDR1 and CDR2 sequences are LGHNA and YSLEER. Trimming left V 0 bases short and J 5 bases short, with 10 bases between. CDR3 amino acids: CASSQDQVPETQYF. The CDR3 DNA reads TGCGCCAGCAGCCAAGATCAGGTCCCGGAGACCCAGTACTTC.

This clone was observed once. The chain recombines TRBV30 with TRBJ2-4; 7 bases match TRBD1. Germline V CDR1 and CDR2: GTSNPN, SVGIG (reference sequence). The CDR3 consists of 14 residues. V gave up 1 base and J gave up 4 bases; unmatched junction bases: 4. The CDR3 bases are TGTGCCTGGAGTGAGGGGACAGCTAAAAACATTCAGTACTTC. It specifies CAWSEGTAKNIQYF.

About this clone itself: A read error may produce the germline difference seen at one junction end. J is TRBJ2-3 and V is TRBV5-3; 7 bases align to TRBD2. TRBV5-3 is flagged as an ORF with uncertain function. The CDR3 has 13 amino acids. This CDR3 reads CARSFRREGLHRW. The CDR3 DNA reads as TGTGCCAGAAGCTTCAGGAGGGAGGGCCTCCATCGCTGG.

The CDR3: CASRGIGADEQFF. The CDR3 DNA reads as TGTGCCAGCAGAGGAATAGGGGCCGATGAGCAGTTCTTC. The V gene is TRBV11-3, the J gene TRBJ2-1; possible D gene TRBD1, 5 bases. Per the germline V gene, CDR1 is SGHNT and CDR2 is YENEEA. The germline V and J ends were trimmed by 6 bases and 8 bases, with 14 bases remaining between them. This CDR3 is 13 amino acids long. The whole variable domain, remainder taken from reference TRBV11-3 and TRBJ2-1, is EAGVVQSPRYKIIEKKQPVAFWCNPISGHNTLYWYLQNLGQGPELLIRYENEEAVDDSQLPKDRFSAERLKGVDSTLKIQPAELGDSAVYLCASRGIGADEQFFGPGTRLTVL.

The chain uses TRBV5-1 and TRBJ2-7; 10 bases are shared with TRBD1. This CDR3 has 15 amino acids. The J segment lost 2 bases and the V segment lost 4 bases, leaving 6 bases of the junction unmatched. Per the germline V gene, CDR1 is SGHRS and CDR2 is YFSETQ. CDR3 residues: CASSPTGTGAYEQYF. The CDR3 DNA reads as TGCGCCAGCAGCCCTACTGGGACAGGGGCCTACGAGCAGTACTTC.